One sample yielded the 17 T cell receptor beta chains listed below, sequenced in a study of blood T cell repertoires in COVID-19 (dated by TCRdb to the early 2020s). The method was the immunoSEQ multiplex PCR assay. Not all clones reach the TCRdb copy of this immuneACCESS table, which keeps in-frame sequences only. Checked studies attribute under half of the gap to unresolved V genes and leave the rest unexplained. In this sample the table shows approximately 120,000 clones, 80% to 95% of which occur a single time. Around 2.2% of the sample lies in the top ten. Sequenced material: peripheral blood. The receptors were gathered from a man aged 50 to 59 with COVID-19, enrolled during active disease.

The chain carries TRBV5-6 and TRBJ2-2, with D unclear. Trimming stripped 5 bases from V and 6 bases from J, with 11 bases between. The CDR3 contains 13 residues. Germline V gives CDR1 SGHDT, CDR2 YYEEEE. The CDR3 region has the DNA TGTGCCAGCAGTCGAATAGAGGCCGGGGAGCTGTTTTTT. The encoded protein is CASSRIEAGELFF.

V and J are TRBV11-2 and TRBJ2-1; 7 positions agree with TRBD1. CDR1 and CDR2 from the germline V gene are SGHAT and FQNNGV. The CDR3 loop spans 15 amino acids. V shed 4 bases, J shed 10 bases, and the junction held 13 bases outside the gene matches. CDR3 sequence: CASSSTRTGMGEQFF. CDR3 nucleotides: TGTGCCAGCAGCTCTACCAGGACAGGAATGGGGGAGCAGTTCTTC.

The chain is built from TRBV7-9 and TRBJ2-2; 10 bases map to TRBD1. Germline V gene sequence: CDR1 SEHNR, CDR2 FQNEAQ (reference sequence). The CDR3 spans 14 residues. Trimming took 11 bases from V and 2 from J; bases not matched to a gene: 5. This CDR3 is CAGGTGVNTGELFF. CDR3 nucleotide sequence: TGTGCCGGCGGGACAGGGGTTAACACCGGGGAGCTGTTTTTT.

The rearrangement links TRBV28 to TRBJ1-6, with 7 bases aligning to TRBD1. The CDR3 loop spans 14 amino acids. The V and J ends lost 5 bases and 10 bases, in that order; junction bases with no gene match: 8. Germline V lookup: CDR1 MDHEN, CDR2 SYDVKM. The CDR3 nucleotides are TGTGCCAGCAGTCCAAGACAGGGTATATCACCCCTCCACTTT. The encoded protein is CASSPRQGISPLHF.

The chain combines TRBV19 with TRBJ1-6, with a weak D call TRBD1 (6 bases). CDR3 length equals 13 residues. V lost 5 bases to trimming and J lost 10 bases, with 12 bases between them. In germline, CDR1 is LNHDA, CDR2 SQIVND (reference sequence). The CDR3 DNA sequence: TGTGCCAGTAGTCCAGGCCAGGGGTCACCCCTCCACTTT. It is translated as CASSPGQGSPLHF. Filled out from reference TRBV19 and TRBJ1-6, the complete variable domain reads DGGITQSPKYLFRKEGQNVTLSCEQNLNHDAMYWYRQDPGQGLRLIYYSQIVNDFQKGDIAEGYSVSREKKESFPLTVTSAQKNPTAFYLCASSPGQGSPLHFGNGTRLTVT.

The CDR3 bases are TGTGCCAGCAGTCGTACAGGGGGAAAGACCCAGTACTTC. It codes for CASSRTGGKTQYF. The chain couples TRBV6-5 to TRBJ2-5, with TRBD1 matching 8 bases. The V segment lost 5 bases and the J segment 6 bases; nucleotides outside the gene matches: 5. CDR3 size: 13 residues. Germline CDR1 MNHEY, CDR2 SVGAGI.

The V call is TRBV4-1, the J call TRBJ1-1, with 12 bases fitting TRBD1. The CDR3 covers 17 residues. The junction had 6 bases not matched to a gene; V was cut back by 4 bases and J by 0 bases. Germline CDR1 and CDR2: MGHRA and YSYEKL. The CDR3 region is CASSPGTGGTLNTEAFF. The DNA of the CDR3 is TGCGCCAGCAGCCCCGGGACAGGGGGCACGTTGAACACTGAAGCTTTCTTT.

The V call is TRBV19, the J call TRBJ2-5, with a weak D call TRBD2 (5 bases). V lost 0 bases, J lost 6 bases, and 17 bases lay in between. Germline V gives CDR1 LNHDA, CDR2 SQIVND (reference sequence). There are 16 residues in the CDR3. Written as DNA, the CDR3 is TGTGCCAGTAGTATAGATCTGGAGCGGCCCCACAAGACCCAGTACTTC. Its translation is CASSIDLERPHKTQYF.

The chain carries TRBV19 and TRBJ2-1, with 10 positions matching TRBD2. Per germline, CDR1 LNHDA and CDR2 SQIVND (reference sequence). Trimming removed 0 bases from V and 9 bases from J; junction bases left unmatched: 2. The CDR3 loop spans 14 amino acids. DNA of the CDR3: TGTGCCAGTAGTATAGATTGGACTAGCGGTGAGCAGTTCTTC. It is translated as CASSIDWTSGEQFF.

The chain carries TRBV6-5 and TRBJ2-7, with TRBD2 identical over 9 bases. The CDR3 contains 13 residues. After removal of 5 bases from V and 4 bases from J, the junction contained 3 bases not matched to a gene. CDR1 and CDR2 (germline): MNHEY, SVGAGI. CDR3 nucleotides: TGTGCCAGCAGTAGGGGACTAGCTTACGAGCAGTACGTC. Translation: CASSRGLAYEQYV.

V usage is TRBV2 and J usage is TRBJ2-5; D call uncertain. Trimming shortened V by 6 bases and J by 1 base, and 6 bases separated the two germline ends. CDR1 is SNHLY, CDR2 FYNNEI, per germline. The CDR3 is 12 residues long. The CDR3 loop is CASRTFQETQYF. The CDR3 DNA reads as TGTGCCAGCAGGACTTTCCAAGAGACCCAGTACTTC.

The V and J genes are TRBV7-2 and TRBJ2-1, with 7 nucleotides matching TRBD2. From germline, CDR1 is SGHTA and CDR2 FQGNSA. CDR3 length equals 14 residues. V shed 6 bases and J 3 bases; nucleotides not matched to a gene: 5. CDR3 sequence: CASRSGRNYNEQFF. CDR3 DNA: TGTGCCAGCAGGTCCGGGAGGAACTACAATGAGCAGTTCTTC.

V gene TRBV10-3 combines with J gene TRBJ2-1, with 13 positions matching TRBD2. V lost 6 bases to trimming and J lost 9 bases; unmatched junction nucleotides: 14. Germline V CDR1 and CDR2: ENHRY, SYGVKD. The CDR3 is 17 amino acids. CDR3 nucleotide sequence: TGTGCCATCAGCCTACAGGGGAGCGGGACTAGCGGGACTGAGCAGTTCTTC. The encoded protein is CAISLQGSGTSGTEQFF.

The chain links TRBV4-2 to TRBJ1-6; the D gene is possibly TRBD1 (5 bases). The CDR3 spans 16 residues. Trimming took 0 bases from V and 7 from J, leaving 13 bases between them. Germline CDR1 LGHNA, CDR2 YNFKEQ. CDR3 protein: CASSQDVDTTNSPLHF. CDR3 bases: TGTGCCAGCAGCCAAGACGTGGACACGACAAATTCACCCCTCCACTTT.

This clone has a handful of counts. This sequence joins TRBV4-2 and TRBJ1-1; D might be TRBD1 (5 bases). The CDR3 runs 13 residues. Germline-derived CDR1 and CDR2 are LGHNA and YNFKEQ. Trimming pared 3 bases from V and 9 bases from J, leaving 14 bases between. DNA for the CDR3: TGTGCCAGCAGCCAGGGGGGACCGACCAAAGCTTTCTTT. Translating gives CASSQGGPTKAFF.

The rearrangement uses TRBV7-9 and TRBJ2-1; D is unclear. Germline V gene lookup returns CDR1 SEHNR and CDR2 FQNEAQ (reference sequence). This CDR3 has 12 amino acids. Trimming took 4 bases from V and 9 from J, leaving 10 bases between them. This CDR3 is CASSSVEFEQFF. As DNA, the CDR3 is TGTGCCAGCAGCTCCGTAGAGTTTGAGCAGTTCTTC.

The chain employs TRBV2 and TRBJ1-2; no clear D. Trimming shortened V by 3 bases and J by 5 bases, and 4 bases separated the two germline ends. This CDR3 comprises 11 residues. The germline V gene has CDR1 SNHLY and CDR2 FYNNEI. This CDR3 is CASSDGYGYTF. The CDR3 nucleotides are TGTGCCAGCAGTGACGGGTATGGCTACACCTTC.